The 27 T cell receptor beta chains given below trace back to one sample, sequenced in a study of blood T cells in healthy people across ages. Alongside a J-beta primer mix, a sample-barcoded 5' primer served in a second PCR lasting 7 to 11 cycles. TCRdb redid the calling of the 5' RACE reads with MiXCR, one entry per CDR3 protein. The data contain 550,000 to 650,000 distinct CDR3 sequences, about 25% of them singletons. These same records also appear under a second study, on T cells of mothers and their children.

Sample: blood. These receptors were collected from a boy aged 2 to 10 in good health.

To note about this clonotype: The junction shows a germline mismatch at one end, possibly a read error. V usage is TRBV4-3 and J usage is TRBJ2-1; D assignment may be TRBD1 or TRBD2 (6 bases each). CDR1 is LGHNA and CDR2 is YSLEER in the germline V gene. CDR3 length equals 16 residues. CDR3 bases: TGCGCCAGCAGCCAAGGGGGGGCCACGTCCGGAAATGGGCAGTTCTTC. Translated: CASSQGGATSGNGQFF.

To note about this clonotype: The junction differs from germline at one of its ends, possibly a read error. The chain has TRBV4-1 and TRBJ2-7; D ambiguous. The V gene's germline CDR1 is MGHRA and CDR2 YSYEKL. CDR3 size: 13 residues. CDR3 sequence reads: CASSQVPSYEQHF. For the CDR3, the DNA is TGCGCCAGCAGCCAGGTTCCATCCTACGAGCAGCACTTC.

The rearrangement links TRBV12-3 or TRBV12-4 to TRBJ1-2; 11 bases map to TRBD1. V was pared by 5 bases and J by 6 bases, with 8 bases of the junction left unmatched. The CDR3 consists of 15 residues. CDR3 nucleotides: TGTGCCAGCAGTCCAGGGGACAGGGGGTATGATGGCTACACCTTC. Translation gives CASSPGDRGYDGYTF.

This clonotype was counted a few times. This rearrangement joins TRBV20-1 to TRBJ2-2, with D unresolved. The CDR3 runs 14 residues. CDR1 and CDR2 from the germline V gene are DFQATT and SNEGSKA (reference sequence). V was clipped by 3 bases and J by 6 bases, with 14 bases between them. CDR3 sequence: CSARPKRTAGELFF. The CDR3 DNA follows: TGCAGTGCTAGGCCAAAGCGTACGGCCGGGGAGCTGTTTTTT.

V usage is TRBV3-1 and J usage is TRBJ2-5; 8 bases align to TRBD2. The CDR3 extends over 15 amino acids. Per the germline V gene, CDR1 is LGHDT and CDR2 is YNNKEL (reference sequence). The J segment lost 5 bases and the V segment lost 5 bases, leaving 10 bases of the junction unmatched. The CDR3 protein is CASSDPGLAGETQYF. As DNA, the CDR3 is TGTGCCAGCAGCGACCCAGGACTAGCCGGGGAGACCCAGTACTTC.

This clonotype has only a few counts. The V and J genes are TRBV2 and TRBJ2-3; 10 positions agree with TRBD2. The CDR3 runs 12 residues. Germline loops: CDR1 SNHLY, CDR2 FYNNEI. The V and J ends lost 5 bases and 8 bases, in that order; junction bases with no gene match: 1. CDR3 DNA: TGTGCCAGCAGTTCTAGCGGGGGTACGCAGTATTTT. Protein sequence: CASSSSGGTQYF.

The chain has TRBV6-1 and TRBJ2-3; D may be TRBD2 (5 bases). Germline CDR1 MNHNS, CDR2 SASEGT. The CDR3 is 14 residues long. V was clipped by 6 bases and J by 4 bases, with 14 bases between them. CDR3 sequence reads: CASSRTWGADTQYF. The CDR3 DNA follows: TGTGCCAGCAGCCGGACGTGGGGAGCAGATACGCAGTATTTT.

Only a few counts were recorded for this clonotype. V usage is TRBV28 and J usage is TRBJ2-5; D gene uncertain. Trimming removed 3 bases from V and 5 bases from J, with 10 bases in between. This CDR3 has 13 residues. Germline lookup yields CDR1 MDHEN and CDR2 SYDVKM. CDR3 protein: CASSFVFRETQYF. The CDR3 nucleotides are TGTGCCAGCAGTTTTGTGTTTAGGGAGACCCAGTACTTC.

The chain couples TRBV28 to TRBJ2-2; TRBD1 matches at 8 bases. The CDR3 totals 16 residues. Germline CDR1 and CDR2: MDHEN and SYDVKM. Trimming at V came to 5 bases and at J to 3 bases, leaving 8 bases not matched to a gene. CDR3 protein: CASSNPTGAYTGELFF. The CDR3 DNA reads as TGTGCCAGCAGTAACCCGACAGGGGCGTACACCGGGGAGCTGTTTTTT.

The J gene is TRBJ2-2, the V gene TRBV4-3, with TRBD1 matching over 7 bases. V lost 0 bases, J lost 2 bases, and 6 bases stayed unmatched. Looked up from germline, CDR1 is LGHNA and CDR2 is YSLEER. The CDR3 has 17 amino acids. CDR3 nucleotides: TGCGCCAGCAGCCAAGATTTGGGGACAGTAAACACCGGGGAGCTGTTTTTT. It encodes CASSQDLGTVNTGELFF.

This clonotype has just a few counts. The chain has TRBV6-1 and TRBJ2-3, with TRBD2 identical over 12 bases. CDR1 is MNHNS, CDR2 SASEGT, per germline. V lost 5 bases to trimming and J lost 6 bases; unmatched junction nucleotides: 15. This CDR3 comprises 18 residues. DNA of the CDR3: TGTGCCAGCAGTAAACTTCGGACTAGCGGGGATGAGCGGGATACGCAGTATTTT. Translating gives CASSKLRTSGDERDTQYF.

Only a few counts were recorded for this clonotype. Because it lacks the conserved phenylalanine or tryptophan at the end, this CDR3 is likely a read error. CDR3 DNA: TGTGCCAGTTTATCTAGCGGCCACTCCTACAATGAGCAGTTCCTC. Protein sequence: CASLSSGHSYNEQFL. V gene TRBV7-2 combines with J gene TRBJ2-1; 7 bases are a match to TRBD2. The CDR3 loop spans 15 amino acids. Losses at the gene ends were 9 bases for V and 0 bases for J; bases not matched to a gene: 8. The V gene's germline CDR1 is SGHTA and CDR2 FQGNSA.

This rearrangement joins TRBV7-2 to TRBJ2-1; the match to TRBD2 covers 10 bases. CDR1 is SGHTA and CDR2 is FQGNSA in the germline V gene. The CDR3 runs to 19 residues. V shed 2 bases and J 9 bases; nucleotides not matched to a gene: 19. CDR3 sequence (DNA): TGTGCCAGCAGCTTATTGGGGTCTAGCGGGAGTGTGTTCCGGAGTGAGCAGTTCTTC. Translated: CASSLLGSSGSVFRSEQFF. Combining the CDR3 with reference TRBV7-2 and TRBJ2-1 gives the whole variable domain GAGVSQSPSNKVTEKGKDVELRCDPISGHTALYWYRQSLGQGLEFLIYFQGNSAPDKSGLPSDRFSAERTGGSVSTLTIQRTQQEDSAVYLCASSLLGSSGSVFRSEQFFGPGTRLTVL.

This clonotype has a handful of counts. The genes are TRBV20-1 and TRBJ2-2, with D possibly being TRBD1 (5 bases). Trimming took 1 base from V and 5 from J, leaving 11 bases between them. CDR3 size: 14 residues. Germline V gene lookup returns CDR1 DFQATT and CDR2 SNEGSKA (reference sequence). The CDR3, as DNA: TGCAGTGCTAGAGTTACCAGGGAAACCGGGGAGCTGTTTTTT. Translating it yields CSARVTRETGELFF.

The CDR3 DNA sequence: TGCAGTGCTAGAGATTTACCGGGCGGGACCCAGTACTTC. Translating gives CSARDLPGGTQYF. The chain is built from TRBV20-1 and TRBJ2-5; D remains unclear. The V gene's germline CDR1 is DFQATT and CDR2 SNEGSKA (reference sequence). The CDR3 runs 13 residues. Trimming took 0 bases from V and 7 from J, leaving 12 bases between them.

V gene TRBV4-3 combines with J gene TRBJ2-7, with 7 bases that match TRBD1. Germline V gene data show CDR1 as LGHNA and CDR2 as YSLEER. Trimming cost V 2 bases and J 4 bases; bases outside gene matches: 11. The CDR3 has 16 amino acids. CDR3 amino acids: CASSQQKGARGYEQYF. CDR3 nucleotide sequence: TGCGCCAGCAGCCAACAGAAGGGGGCGAGGGGTTACGAGCAGTACTTC.

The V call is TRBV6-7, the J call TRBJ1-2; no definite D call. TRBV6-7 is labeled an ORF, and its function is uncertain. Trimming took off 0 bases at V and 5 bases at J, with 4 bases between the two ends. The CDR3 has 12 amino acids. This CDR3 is CASSYSSYGYTF. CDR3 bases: TGTGCCAGCAGTTACTCTTCTTATGGCTACACCTTC.

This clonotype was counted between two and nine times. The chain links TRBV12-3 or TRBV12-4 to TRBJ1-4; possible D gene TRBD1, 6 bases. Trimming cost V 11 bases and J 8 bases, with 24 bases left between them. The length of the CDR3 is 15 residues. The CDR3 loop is CAGAAPGGQGEKLFF. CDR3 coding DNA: TGTGCCGGCGCTGCCCCCGGGGGGCAAGGAGAAAAACTGTTTTTT.

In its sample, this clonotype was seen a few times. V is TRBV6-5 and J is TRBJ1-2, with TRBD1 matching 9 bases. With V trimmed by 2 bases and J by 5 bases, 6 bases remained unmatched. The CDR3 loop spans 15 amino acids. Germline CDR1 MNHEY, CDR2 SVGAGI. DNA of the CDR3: TGTGCCAGCAGTTACCGGGGACAGGGCGTGTATGGCTACACCTTC. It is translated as CASSYRGQGVYGYTF.

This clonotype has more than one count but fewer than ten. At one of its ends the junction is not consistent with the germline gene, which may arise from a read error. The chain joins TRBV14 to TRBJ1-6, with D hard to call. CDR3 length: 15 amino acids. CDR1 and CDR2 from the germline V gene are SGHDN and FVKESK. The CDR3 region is CASSQGHSNNSPLHF. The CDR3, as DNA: TGTGCCAGCAGCCAAGGACACTCCAATAATTCACCCCTCCACTTT.

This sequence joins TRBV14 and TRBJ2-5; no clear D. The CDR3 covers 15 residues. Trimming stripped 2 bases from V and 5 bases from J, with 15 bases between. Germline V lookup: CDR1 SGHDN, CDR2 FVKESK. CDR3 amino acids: CASSQTHRTWETQYF. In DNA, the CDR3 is TGTGCCAGCAGCCAAACTCACAGAACATGGGAGACCCAGTACTTC.

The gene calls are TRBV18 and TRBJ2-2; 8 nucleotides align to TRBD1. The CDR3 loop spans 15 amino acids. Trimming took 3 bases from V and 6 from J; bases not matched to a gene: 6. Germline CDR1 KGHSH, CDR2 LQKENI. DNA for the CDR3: TGTGCCAGCTCACCCCGGACAGGGACCGCCGGGGAGCTGTTTTTT. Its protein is CASSPRTGTAGELFF.

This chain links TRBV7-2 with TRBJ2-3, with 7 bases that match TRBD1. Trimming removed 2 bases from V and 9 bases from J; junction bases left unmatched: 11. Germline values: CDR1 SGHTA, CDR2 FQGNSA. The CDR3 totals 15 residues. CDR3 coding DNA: TGTGCCAGCAGCTTAACTAACAGGGGCGATCTCACGCAGTATTTT. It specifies CASSLTNRGDLTQYF.

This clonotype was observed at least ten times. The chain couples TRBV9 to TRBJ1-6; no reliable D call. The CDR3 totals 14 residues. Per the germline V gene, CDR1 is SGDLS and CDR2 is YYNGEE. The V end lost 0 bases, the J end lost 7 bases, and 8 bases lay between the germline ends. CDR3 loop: CASSVDPGNSPLHF. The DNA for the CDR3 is TGTGCCAGCAGCGTAGATCCGGGGAATTCACCCCTCCACTTT.

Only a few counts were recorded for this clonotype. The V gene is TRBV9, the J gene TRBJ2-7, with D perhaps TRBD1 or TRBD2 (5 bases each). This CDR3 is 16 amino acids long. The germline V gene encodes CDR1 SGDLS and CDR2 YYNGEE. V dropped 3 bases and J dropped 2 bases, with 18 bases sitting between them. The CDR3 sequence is CASSAEEGLGAYEQYF. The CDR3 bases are TGTGCCAGCAGCGCAGAAGAGGGTTTAGGGGCCTACGAGCAGTACTTC.

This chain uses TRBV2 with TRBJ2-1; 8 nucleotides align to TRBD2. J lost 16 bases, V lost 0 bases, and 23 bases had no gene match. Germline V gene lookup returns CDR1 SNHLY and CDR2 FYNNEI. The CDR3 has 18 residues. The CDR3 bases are TGTGCCAGCAGTGAAGCGGGAGCGGGAGCGGTACTATACAATGAGCTTTTCTTC. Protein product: CASSEAGAGAVLYNELFF.

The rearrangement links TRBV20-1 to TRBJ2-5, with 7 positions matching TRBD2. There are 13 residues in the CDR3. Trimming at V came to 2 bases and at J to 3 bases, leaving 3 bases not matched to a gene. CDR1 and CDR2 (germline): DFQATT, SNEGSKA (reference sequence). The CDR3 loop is CSARRLAEETQYF. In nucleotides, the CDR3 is TGCAGTGCTAGACGGCTAGCGGAAGAGACCCAGTACTTC.